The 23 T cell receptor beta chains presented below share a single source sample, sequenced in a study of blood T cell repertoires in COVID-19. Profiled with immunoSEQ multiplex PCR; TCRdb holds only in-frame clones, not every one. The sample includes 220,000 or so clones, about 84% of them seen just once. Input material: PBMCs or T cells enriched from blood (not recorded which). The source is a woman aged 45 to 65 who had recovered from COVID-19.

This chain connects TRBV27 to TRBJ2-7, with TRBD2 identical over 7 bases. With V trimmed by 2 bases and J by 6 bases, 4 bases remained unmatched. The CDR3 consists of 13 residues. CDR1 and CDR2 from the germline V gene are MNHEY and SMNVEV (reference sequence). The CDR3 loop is CASSLDPGGEQYF. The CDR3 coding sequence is TGTGCCAGCAGTTTAGACCCGGGGGGCGAGCAGTACTTC.

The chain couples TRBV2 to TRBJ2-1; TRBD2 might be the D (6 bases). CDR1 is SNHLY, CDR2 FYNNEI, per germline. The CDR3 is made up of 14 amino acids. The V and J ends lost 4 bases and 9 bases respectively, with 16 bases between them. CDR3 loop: CASSGGVLVPEQFF. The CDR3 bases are TGTGCCAGCAGTGGGGGGGTGCTGGTTCCTGAGCAGTTCTTC.

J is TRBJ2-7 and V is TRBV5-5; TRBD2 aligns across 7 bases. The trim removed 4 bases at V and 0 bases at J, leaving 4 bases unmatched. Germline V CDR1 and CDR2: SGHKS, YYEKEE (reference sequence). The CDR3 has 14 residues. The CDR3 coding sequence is TGTGCCAGCAGCCCCCGGACTAGCTCCTACGAGCAGTACTTC. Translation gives CASSPRTSSYEQYF.

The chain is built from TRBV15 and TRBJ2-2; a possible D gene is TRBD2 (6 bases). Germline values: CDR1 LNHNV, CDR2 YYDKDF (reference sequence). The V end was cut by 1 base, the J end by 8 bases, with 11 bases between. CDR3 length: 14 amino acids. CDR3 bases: TGTGCCACCAGCAGAGTTGGCGGGACGGGGGAGCTGTTTTTT. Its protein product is CATSRVGGTGELFF.

The DNA of the CDR3 is TGTGCCAGCAGCCAAGATGTGGCCGCTGGAGCTAACTATGGCTACACCTTC. Its protein is CASSQDVAAGANYGYTF. This chain connects TRBV14 to TRBJ1-2; no clear D. The CDR3 is made up of 17 amino acids. V shed 0 bases and J shed 0 bases, with 14 bases lying between them. Germline lookup yields CDR1 SGHDN and CDR2 FVKESK.

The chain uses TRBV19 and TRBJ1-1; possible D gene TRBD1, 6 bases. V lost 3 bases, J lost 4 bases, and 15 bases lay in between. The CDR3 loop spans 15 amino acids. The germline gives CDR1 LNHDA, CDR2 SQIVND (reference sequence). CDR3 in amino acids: CASSITAGAGTEAFF. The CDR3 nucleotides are TGTGCCAGTAGTATCACGGCGGGGGCGGGCACTGAAGCTTTCTTT.

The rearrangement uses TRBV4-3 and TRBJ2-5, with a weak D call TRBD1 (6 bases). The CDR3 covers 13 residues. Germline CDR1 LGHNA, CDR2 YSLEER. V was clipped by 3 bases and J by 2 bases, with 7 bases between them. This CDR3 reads CASSQDSQETQYF. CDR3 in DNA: TGCGCCAGCAGCCAGGACAGTCAAGAGACCCAGTACTTC.

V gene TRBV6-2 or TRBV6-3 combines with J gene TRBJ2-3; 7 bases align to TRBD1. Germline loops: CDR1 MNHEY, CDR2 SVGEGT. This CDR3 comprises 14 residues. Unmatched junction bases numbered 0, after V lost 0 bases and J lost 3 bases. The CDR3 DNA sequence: TGTGCCAGCAGTTACTCCAGGGGGACAGATACGCAGTATTTT. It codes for CASSYSRGTDTQYF.

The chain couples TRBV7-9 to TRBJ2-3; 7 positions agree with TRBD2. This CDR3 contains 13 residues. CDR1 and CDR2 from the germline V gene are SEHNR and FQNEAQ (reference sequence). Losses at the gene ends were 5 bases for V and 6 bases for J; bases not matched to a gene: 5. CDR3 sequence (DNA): TGTGCCAGCAGCCCCCCCGGGGGGGATACGCAGTATTTT. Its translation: CASSPPGGDTQYF.

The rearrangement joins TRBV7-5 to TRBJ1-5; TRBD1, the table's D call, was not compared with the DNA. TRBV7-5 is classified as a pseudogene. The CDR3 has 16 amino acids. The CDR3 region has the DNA TGTGCCAGAAGCCCCTTCGGTGGGGCTGACAATCAGCCCCAGCATTTT. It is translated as CARSPFGGADNQPQHF.

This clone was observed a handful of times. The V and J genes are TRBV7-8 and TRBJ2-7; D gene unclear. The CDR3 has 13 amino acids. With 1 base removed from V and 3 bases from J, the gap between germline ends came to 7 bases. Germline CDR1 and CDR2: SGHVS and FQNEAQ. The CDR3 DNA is TGTGCCAGCAGCTTAGGGTCAGTCTACGAGCAGTACTTC. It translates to CASSLGSVYEQYF.

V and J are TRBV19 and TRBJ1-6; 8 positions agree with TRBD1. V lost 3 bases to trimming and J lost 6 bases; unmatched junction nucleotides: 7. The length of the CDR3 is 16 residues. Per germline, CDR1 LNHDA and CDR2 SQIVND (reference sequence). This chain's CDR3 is CASSIGTGVTNSPLHF. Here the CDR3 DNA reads TGTGCCAGTAGTATCGGGACAGGTGTCACTAATTCACCCCTCCACTTT.

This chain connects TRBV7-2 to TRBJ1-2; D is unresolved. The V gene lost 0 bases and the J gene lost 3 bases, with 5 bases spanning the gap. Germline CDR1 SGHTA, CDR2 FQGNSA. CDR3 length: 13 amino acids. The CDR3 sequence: CASSLASDYGYTF. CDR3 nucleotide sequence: TGTGCCAGCAGCTTAGCATCAGACTATGGCTACACCTTC.

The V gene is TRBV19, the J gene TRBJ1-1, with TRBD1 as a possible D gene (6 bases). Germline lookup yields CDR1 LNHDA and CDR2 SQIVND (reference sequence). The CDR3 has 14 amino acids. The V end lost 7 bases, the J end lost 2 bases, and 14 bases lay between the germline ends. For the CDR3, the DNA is TGTGCCAGTAAACACAGGGAACAAAACACTGAAGCTTTCTTT. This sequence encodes CASKHREQNTEAFF.

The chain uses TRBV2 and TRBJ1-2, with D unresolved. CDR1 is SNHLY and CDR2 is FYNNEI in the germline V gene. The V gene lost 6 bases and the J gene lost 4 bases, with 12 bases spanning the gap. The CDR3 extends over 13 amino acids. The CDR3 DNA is TGTGCCAGCAGCTGGGCGCTGGGCTATGGCTACACCTTC. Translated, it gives CASSWALGYGYTF.

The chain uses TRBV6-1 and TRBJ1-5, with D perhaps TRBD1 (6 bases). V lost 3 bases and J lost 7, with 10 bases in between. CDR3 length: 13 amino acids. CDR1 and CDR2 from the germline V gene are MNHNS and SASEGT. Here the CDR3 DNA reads TGTGCCAGCAGTGAGTACAGGGACCAGCCCCAGCATTTT. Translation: CASSEYRDQPQHF.

CDR3 nucleotide sequence: TGCAGCATCGAGGACAGGAGCTATGGCTACACCTTC. Its translation is CSIEDRSYGYTF. The chain couples TRBV29-1 to TRBJ1-2; 7 nucleotides line up with TRBD1. The trim removed 8 bases at V and 4 bases at J, leaving 7 bases unmatched. Germline CDR1 SQVTM, CDR2 ANQGSEA. CDR3 size: 12 residues.

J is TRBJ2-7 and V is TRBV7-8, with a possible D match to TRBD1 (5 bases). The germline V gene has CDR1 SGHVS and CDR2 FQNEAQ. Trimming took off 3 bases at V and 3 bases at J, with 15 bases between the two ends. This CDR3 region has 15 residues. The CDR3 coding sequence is TGTGCCAGCAGCTTGGCAACGGACACCTTCTACGAGCAGTACTTC. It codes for CASSLATDTFYEQYF.

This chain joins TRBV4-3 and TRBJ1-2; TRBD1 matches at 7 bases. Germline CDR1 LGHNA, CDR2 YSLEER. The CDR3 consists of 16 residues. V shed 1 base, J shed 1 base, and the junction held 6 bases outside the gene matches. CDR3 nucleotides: TGCGCCAGCAGCCAAGGGCCCGGGACAGTTAACTATGGCTACACCTTC. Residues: CASSQGPGTVNYGYTF.

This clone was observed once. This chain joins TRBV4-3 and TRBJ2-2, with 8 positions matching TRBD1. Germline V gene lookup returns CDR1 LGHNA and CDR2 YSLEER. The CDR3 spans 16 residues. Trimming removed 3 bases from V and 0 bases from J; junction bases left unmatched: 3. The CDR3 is CASSHRTGSNTGELFF. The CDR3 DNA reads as TGCGCCAGCAGCCACAGGACAGGGTCGAACACCGGGGAGCTGTTTTTT.

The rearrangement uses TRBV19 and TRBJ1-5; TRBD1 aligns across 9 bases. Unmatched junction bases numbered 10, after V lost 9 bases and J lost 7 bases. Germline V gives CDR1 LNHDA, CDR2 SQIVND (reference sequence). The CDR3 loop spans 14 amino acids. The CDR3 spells CASGLQGARQPQHF. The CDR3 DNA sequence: TGTGCCAGCGGGCTACAGGGGGCGCGACAGCCCCAGCATTTT.

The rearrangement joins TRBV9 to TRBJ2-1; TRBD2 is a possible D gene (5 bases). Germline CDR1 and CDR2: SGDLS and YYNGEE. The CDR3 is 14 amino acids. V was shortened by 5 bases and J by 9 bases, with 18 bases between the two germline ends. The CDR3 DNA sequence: TGTGCCAGCAGACCCGAAAGTAGCGTTGGTGAGCAGTTCTTC. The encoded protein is CASRPESSVGEQFF.

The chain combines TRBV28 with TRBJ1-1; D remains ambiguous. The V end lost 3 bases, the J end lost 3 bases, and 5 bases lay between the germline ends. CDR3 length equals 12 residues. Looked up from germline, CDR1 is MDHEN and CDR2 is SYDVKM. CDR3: CASSFQDTEAFF. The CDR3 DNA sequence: TGTGCCAGCAGTTTCCAGGACACTGAAGCTTTCTTT.